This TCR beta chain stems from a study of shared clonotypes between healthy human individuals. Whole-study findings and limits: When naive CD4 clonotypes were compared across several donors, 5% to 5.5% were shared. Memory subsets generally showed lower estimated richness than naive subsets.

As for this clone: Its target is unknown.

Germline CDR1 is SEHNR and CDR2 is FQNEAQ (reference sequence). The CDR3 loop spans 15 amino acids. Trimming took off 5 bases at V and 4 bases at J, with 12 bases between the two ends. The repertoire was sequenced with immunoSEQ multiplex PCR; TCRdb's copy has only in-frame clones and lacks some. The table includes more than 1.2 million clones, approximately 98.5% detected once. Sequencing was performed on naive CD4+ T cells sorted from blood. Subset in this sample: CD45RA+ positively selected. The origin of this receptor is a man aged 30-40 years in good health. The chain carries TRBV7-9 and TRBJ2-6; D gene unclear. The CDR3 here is CASSQWVTGANVLTF. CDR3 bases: TGTGCCAGCAGCCAGTGGGTTACGGGGGCCAACGTCCTGACTTTC.